This T cell receptor beta chain was sequenced during a study of blood T cell repertoires in COVID-19. Of note for this clone: A read error may account for a junction end that differs from germline.

The CDR3 is 15 amino acids. Germline V gene lookup returns CDR1 MNHNS and CDR2 SASEGT. The data were produced by immunoSEQ multiplex PCR, yet TCRdb's version contains in-frame clones alone and is incomplete. The table lists almost 200,000 clones, 89% of them singletons. The chain links TRBV6-1 to TRBJ2-1; possibly TRBD2 for D (6 bases). This TCR came from a woman between 18 and 30 years old who had recovered from COVID-19. Sequenced sample: PBMCs or T cells enriched from blood (not recorded which). The CDR3 region is CASREGTGDRNEQFF. The CDR3 DNA sequence: TGTGCCAGCAGAGAAGGGACGGGGGATAGGAATGAGCAGTTCTTC.